The present TCR beta chain was sequenced within a study of patients and donors after allogeneic stem cell transplantation. TCRdb re-called the RT-PCR reads through MiXCR, storing one row per CDR3 protein. The top ten clones hold about 26% of a sample with tens of thousands of distinct CDR3 sequences, roughly 29% of them seen once. There are 12 residues in the CDR3. Trimming pared 8 bases from V and 2 bases from J, leaving 9 bases between. Germline CDR1 MGHDK, CDR2 SYGVNS. The origin of this receptor is a human donor who was either an allogeneic HSCT recipient or a stem cell or donor lymphocyte infusion donor (not recorded which). It is not recorded whose cells these are; they may come from a transplant donor. The sequenced material came from blood, either unsorted or a sorted T cell fraction (not recorded which). This chain connects TRBV25-1 to TRBJ1-1; D is possibly TRBD1 (5 bases). Written as DNA, the CDR3 is TGTGCCAGCGGGGCAGCAAACACTGAAGCTTTCTTT. It translates to CASGAANTEAFF.